The T cell receptor beta chain under discussion was sequenced for a study of blood T cells in healthy people across ages. V shed 3 bases and J shed 7 bases, with 9 bases lying between them. The CDR3 covers 12 residues. Germline V gene data show CDR1 as SGDLS and CDR2 as YYNGEE. General study points: Samples with more naive T cells showed higher observed beta diversity.

The use of a sample-barcoded 5' primer and a J-beta primer mix characterized a second PCR of roughly 7 to 11 cycles. Every cDNA molecule bore a tag from a template-switch adaptor containing 12 random nucleotides. One entry per CDR3 protein, called by TCRdb with MiXCR from the 5' RACE reads. The sample holds fewer than 1,200,000 distinct CDR3 sequences, approximately 26% seen once. This clonotype showed up just a few times. Its cognate antigen is unknown. These sequences were also reported in another study, on T cells of mothers and their children.

The sample comprised blood. This TCR was recovered from a girl aged 2 to 10 in good health. The J gene is TRBJ2-3, the V gene TRBV9, with D maybe TRBD2 (5 bases). Written as DNA, the CDR3 is TGTGCCAGCAGCGAGGGAGATAATACGCAGTATTTT. It is translated as CASSEGDNTQYF.